Following are 11 T cell receptor beta chains from one sample sequenced in a study of OX40 agonist ivuxolimab in advanced cancers. The protocol was immunoSEQ multiplex PCR, while the TCRdb copy is restricted to in-frame clones and leaves out a portion. The sample yields about 120,000 clones, approximately 92% seen once. This specimen was CD4+ or CD8+ T cells sorted from blood, taken in a trial of the OX40 agonist ivuxolimab. The receptors stem from an adult with an advanced solid tumor such as melanoma, head and neck, liver or kidney cancer.

The gene calls are TRBV10-3 and TRBJ2-7; no definite D call. Trimming stripped 11 bases from V and 3 bases from J, with 14 bases between. Germline V gene lookup returns CDR1 ENHRY and CDR2 SYGVKD. The CDR3 is 12 amino acids. The CDR3 DNA reads TGTGCCTCCTACGGACCAAACTACGAGCAGTACTTC. Its translation is CASYGPNYEQYF.

The chain combines TRBV6-5 with TRBJ1-4, with 7 nucleotides matching TRBD1. From germline, CDR1 is MNHEY and CDR2 SVGAGI. This CDR3 is built from 14 residues. V lost 6 bases to trimming and J lost 8 bases; unmatched junction nucleotides: 9. The CDR3 reads CASSRQGPWEKLFF. The DNA for the CDR3 is TGTGCCAGCAGCCGACAGGGACCTTGGGAAAAACTGTTTTTT.

The chain combines TRBV4-1 with TRBJ2-3; D is perhaps TRBD2 (5 bases). Trimming shortened V by 0 bases and J by 4 bases, and 14 bases separated the two germline ends. The CDR3 is 16 residues long. Germline V CDR1 and CDR2: MGHRA, YSYEKL. This CDR3 is CASSQEGRDPPDTQYF. The CDR3 DNA sequence: TGCGCCAGCAGCCAAGAGGGTCGGGATCCCCCAGATACGCAGTATTTT.

The CDR3 bases are TGTGCCAGCTCGACAGCCGGGACAGGGGGCTTATCTGCCTACGAGCAGTACTTC. Translating it yields CASSTAGTGGLSAYEQYF. The V and J genes are TRBV18 and TRBJ2-7; 12 positions agree with TRBD1. CDR1 is KGHSH, CDR2 LQKENI, per germline. V lost 6 bases to trimming and J lost 2 bases; unmatched junction nucleotides: 14. CDR3 size: 18 residues.

The chain is built from TRBV27 and TRBJ2-5; D gene ambiguous. V was trimmed by 5 bases and J by 2 bases, leaving 6 bases between them. Germline V gene sequence: CDR1 MNHEY, CDR2 SMNVEV (reference sequence). CDR3 length equals 12 residues. The CDR3 coding sequence is TGTGCCAGCAGTCCGTTTCAAGAGACCCAGTACTTC. This codes for CASSPFQETQYF.

This chain links TRBV7-2 with TRBJ1-5, with unresolved D. V lost 1 base and J 12 bases, leaving 13 bases between the germline ends. The CDR3 contains 13 residues. The germline V gene has CDR1 SGHTA and CDR2 FQGNSA. The CDR3 DNA reads TGTGCCAGCAGCTTAGTTTCCCATCGGGACCAGCATTTT. It yields the protein CASSLVSHRDQHF.

The chain links TRBV28 to TRBJ2-2; 7 bases agree with TRBD1. Germline lookup yields CDR1 MDHEN and CDR2 SYDVKM. There are 15 residues in the CDR3. Germline trimming cut 6 bases from V and 7 bases from J; bases unmatched to any gene: 11. The CDR3 protein is CASRLDRTSNGELFF. The CDR3 region has the DNA TGTGCCAGCAGGTTGGACAGGACATCAAACGGGGAGCTGTTTTTT.

V is TRBV25-1 and J is TRBJ1-4, with D perhaps TRBD1 (6 bases). With 2 bases removed from V and 10 bases from J, the gap between germline ends came to 17 bases. CDR3 size: 15 residues. CDR1 and CDR2 from the germline V gene are MGHDK and SYGVNS. CDR3 coding DNA: TGTGCCAGCAGTGAACCAAACAGGGTCCCCGGAAAACTGTTTTTT. Translating gives CASSEPNRVPGKLFF.

V usage is TRBV11-2 and J usage is TRBJ1-1; D uncertain. With 4 bases removed from V and 6 bases from J, the gap between germline ends came to 12 bases. Per germline, CDR1 SGHAT and CDR2 FQNNGV. This CDR3 has 13 residues. This chain's CDR3 is CASSSFRDAEAFF. DNA of the CDR3: TGTGCCAGCAGCTCATTTCGGGATGCTGAAGCTTTCTTT.

J is TRBJ2-3 and V is TRBV27; D call uncertain. The CDR3 runs 10 residues. V lost 8 bases and J 7 bases, leaving 7 bases between the germline ends. Germline lookup yields CDR1 MNHEY and CDR2 SMNVEV (reference sequence). CDR3: CASGRNTQYF. The CDR3, as DNA: TGTGCCAGCGGCCGGAATACGCAGTATTTT.

In this sample, this clone turned up a few times. V usage is TRBV15 and J usage is TRBJ1-5; D is unclear. The CDR3 sequence is 16 residues long. Germline assignment: CDR1 LNHNV and CDR2 YYDKDF (reference sequence). Between the trimmed V and J ends, which lost 0 bases and 0 bases, there was a span of 9 bases. The DNA of the CDR3 is TGTGCCACCAGCAGAGATCGGCCACGTAGCAATCAGCCCCAGCATTTT. Translated, it gives CATSRDRPRSNQPQHF.